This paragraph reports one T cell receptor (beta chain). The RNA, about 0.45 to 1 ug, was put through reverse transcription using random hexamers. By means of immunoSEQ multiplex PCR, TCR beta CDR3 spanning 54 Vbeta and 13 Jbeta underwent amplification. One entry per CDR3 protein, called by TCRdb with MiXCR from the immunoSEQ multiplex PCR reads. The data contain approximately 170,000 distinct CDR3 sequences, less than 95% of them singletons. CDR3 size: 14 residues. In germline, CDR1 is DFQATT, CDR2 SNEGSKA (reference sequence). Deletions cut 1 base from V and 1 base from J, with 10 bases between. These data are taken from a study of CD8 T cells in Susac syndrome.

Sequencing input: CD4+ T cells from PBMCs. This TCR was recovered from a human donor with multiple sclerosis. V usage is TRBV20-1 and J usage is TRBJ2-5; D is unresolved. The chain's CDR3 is CSARAASVQETQYF. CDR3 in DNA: TGCAGTGCTAGAGCAGCCAGCGTCCAAGAGACCCAGTACTTC.